The following is a T cell receptor beta chain sequence with its context. The specificity of this receptor is unknown. No much larger clonotype is one base removed from it; base qualities were not supplied. Whole blood was collected in K2EDTA tubes by collaborating institutions according to the institutions' own protocols. For TCRbeta analysis, collaborator samples were shipped as frozen whole blood, as isolated PBMCs, or as DNA extracted from either sample type. The data belong to a study of blood T cell repertoires in COVID-19 (dated by TCRdb to 2019 to 2021). The study in broad terms: Samples covering the acute and convalescent phases of COVID-19 were provided by collaborators in the United States, Italy and Spain. The material from the prospective study consisted of cDNA or gDNA derived from T cells, B-cell-depleted T cells, or PBMCs. Deeply sampled blood TCRbeta repertoires from subjects exposed to, actively infected with, or recovered from COVID-19 were included in the dataset. A freely available public database, intended as a resource for researchers studying the immune response to SARS-CoV-2, is where the repertoires were released. Samples came from the ongoing ImmuneRACE study (first 160 participants) plus 1,254 subjects from 6 global collaborators. A de-identified subject ID, COVID-19 status, age in years and sex were almost always included in the sample metadata. Where available, HLA class I and class II types were obtained from metadata supplied by the sample provider rather than from assay-based typing.

The V end loses 0 bases and the J end loses 5 bases, and a stretch of 11 bases separates them. CDR1 and CDR2, per the germline V gene, are SGHAT and FQNNGV. The CDR3 starts with the cysteine, ends with the phenylalanine, and has 15 residues. The only DNA kept is the CDR3, 45 bases in frame from the first base. The full study reports these points: The amount of clinical and demographic metadata varied by source and participant and was provided uncurated.

The immunoSEQ Assay, a bias-controlled multiplex PCR, was used to amplify TCRbeta CDR3 regions from genomic DNA. Per the source publication's procedure: Within the assay, amplification of reference gene primers was used to estimate how many nucleated cells each sample contained. To quantify the absolute abundance of each unique TCRbeta CDR3 rearrangement, sequence reads were collapsed and filtered. For each sample, productive Simpson clonality was calculated as the square root of Simpson's diversity index over productive rearrangements. TCRdb took over this immuneACCESS table, retaining in-frame rearrangements with V and J assigned. Such tables are incomplete; in checked studies, under half of the missing clones stem from an unresolved V gene, and the remainder is unexplained. V, J and clone size were drawn from that table, and D and trimming were deduced from the DNA. The sample table records under 150,000 clones; around four fifths of these occur just once. The ten largest clones capture about 6.3% of the sample.

The chain links TRBV11-2 with TRBJ2-4; perhaps TRBD2 is the D gene, with 5 bases matching. Sequencing was carried out using peripheral blood. This TCR came from a man at least 80 years old with active or convalescent COVID-19. The bases read TGTGCCAGCAGCTTAGATCCTAGCAGCGAAAACATTCAGTACTTC. It encodes CASSLDPSSENIQYF.